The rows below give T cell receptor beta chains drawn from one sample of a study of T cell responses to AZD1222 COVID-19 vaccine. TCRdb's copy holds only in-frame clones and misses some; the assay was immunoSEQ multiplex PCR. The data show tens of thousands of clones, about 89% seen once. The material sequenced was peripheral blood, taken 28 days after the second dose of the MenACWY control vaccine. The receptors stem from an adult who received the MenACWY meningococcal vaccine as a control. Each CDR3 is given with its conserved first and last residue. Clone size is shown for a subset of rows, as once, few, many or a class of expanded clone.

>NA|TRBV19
CASGKQAGVGEQFF
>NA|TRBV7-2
CASSFPQETQYF
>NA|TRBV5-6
CASSNRGRGGNTIYF
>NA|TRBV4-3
CASSQDQGGSGNTIYF
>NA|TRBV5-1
CASSPTPSGGTTDTQYF
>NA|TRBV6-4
CASSERTDADTQYF
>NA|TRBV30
CAGSQGNEQYF
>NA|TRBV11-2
CASSFSEGLYEQYF
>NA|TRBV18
CASSPMDSSTYTEAFF
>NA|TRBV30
CAWSDSGRPPYNEQFF
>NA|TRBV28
CASSPLGTGDNQPQHF
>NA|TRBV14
CASSQVPREETQYF
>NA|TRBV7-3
CASSLPPQEQFF
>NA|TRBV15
CATSRDGRNTGELFF
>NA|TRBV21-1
CASSWGAFF
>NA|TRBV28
CATCGSALGYTF
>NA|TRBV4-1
CASSQERRNTEAFF
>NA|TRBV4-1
CASSHYNRANEKLFF
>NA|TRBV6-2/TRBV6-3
CASSYRTSGRAMENEQFF
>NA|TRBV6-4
CASSAGFRYTF
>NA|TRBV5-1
CASIQGISGANVLTF
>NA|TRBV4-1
CASSHGGYNEQFF
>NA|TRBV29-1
CSVETADSSYEQYF
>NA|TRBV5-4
CASSPGTRSTDTQYF
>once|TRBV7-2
CASSLVSGIPSYEQYF
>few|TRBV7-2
CASSFQNQPQHF
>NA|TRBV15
CATPVAQYF
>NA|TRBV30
CAWSVEGARSPLHF
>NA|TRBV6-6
CASSYFQTGGAEKLFF
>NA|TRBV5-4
CASSLYPLMNTEAFF
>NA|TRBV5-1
CASSLFPGQGVSDTQYF
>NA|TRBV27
CASRRETGTETQYF
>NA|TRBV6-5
CASNPAGGTSYGYTF
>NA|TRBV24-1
CATSDLTDTGELFF
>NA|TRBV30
CACRPENEQFF
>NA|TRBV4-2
CASSSGQGYTEAFF
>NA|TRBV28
CASGSADGVGQFF
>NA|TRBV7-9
CASSLEQGYEQYF
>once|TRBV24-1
CATSDRVSREQYF
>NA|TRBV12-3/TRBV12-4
CASKGLAVEQYF
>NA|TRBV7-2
CASSSPRRETEAFF
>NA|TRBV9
CASRPKLNTEAFF